This T cell receptor beta chain was sequenced in a study of T cells in lung cancer brain metastases. The CDR3 is 14 residues long. Trimming took off 0 bases at V and 5 bases at J, with 9 bases between the two ends. In germline, CDR1 is ENHRY, CDR2 SYGVKD. The method was immunoSEQ multiplex PCR; TCRdb's version includes in-frame clones alone and lacks a portion of them. The sample includes 4,000 to 5,500 clones, 70% to 90% of them seen just once. The sequenced material came from tumor tissue from the primary lung tumor. This TCR was recovered from a woman aged 45-59 years with non-small cell lung cancer. The chain joins TRBV10-3 to TRBJ2-3, with D perhaps matching TRBD2 (5 bases). The CDR3 spells CAISESDRGDTQYF. For the CDR3, the DNA is TGTGCCATCAGTGAGTCGGACCGGGGAGATACGCAGTATTTT.